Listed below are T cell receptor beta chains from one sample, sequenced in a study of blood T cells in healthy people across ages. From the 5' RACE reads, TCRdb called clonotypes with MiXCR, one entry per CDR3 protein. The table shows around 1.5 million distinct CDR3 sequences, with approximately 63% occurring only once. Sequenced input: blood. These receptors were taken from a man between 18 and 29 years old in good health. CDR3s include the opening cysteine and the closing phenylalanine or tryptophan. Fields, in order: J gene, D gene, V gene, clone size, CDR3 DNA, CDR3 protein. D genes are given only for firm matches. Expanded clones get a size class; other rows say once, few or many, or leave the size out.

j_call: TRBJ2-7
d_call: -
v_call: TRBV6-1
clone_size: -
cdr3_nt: TGTGCCAGCAGCAAGAGGGAGGACACCTACGAGCAGTACTTC
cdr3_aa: CASSKREDTYEQYF

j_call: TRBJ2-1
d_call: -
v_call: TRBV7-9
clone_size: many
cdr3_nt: TGTGCCAGCAGCTTAGAGGGGAATGAGCAGTTCTTC
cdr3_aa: CASSLEGNEQFF

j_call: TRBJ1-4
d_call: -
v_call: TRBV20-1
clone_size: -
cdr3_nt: TGCAGTGCTCCCAGCGGGGGAGGCGAAAAACTGTTTTTT
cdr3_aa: CSAPSGGGEKLFF

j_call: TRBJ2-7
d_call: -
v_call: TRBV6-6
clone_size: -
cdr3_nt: TGTGCCAGCAGTTACGGGTTAGTCTACGAGCAGTACTTC
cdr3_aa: CASSYGLVYEQYF

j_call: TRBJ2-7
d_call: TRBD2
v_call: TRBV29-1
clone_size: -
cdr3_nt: TGCAGCGCATGGACTAGCGGACGATACGAGCAGTACTTC
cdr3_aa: CSAWTSGRYEQYF

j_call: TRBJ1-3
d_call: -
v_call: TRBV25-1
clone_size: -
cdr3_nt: TGTGCCAGCAGTGAATTCGGGTTAGGACAAATCTCTGGAAACACCATATATTTT
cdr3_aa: CASSEFGLGQISGNTIYF

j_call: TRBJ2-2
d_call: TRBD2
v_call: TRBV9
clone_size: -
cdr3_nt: TGTGCCAGCAGCACCTATACGCCGGGACTACGAAACACCGGGGAGCTGTTTTTT
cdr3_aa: CASSTYTPGLRNTGELFF

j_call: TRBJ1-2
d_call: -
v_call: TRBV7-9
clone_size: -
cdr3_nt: TGTGCCAGCAGCCGGGAATGGGGCTACACCTTC
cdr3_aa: CASSREWGYTF

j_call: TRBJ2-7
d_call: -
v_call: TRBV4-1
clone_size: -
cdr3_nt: TGCGCCAGCAGCCAAGTTCCCAACTCCTACGAGCAGTACTTC
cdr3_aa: CASSQVPNSYEQYF

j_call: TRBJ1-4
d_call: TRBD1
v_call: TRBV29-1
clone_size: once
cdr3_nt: TGCAGCACTCTTACAGGGGGGGAAGAAAAACTGTTTTTT
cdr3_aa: CSTLTGGEEKLFF

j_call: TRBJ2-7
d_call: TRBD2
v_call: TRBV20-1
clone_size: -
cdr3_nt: TGCAGTGCTGCCGGGGGGGGACCCTACGAGCAGTACTTC
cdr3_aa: CSAAGGGPYEQYF

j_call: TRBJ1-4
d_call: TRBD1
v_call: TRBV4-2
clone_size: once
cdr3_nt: TGTGCCAGCAGCCAAGATCCTGGGACAGGTAGTGAAAAACTGTTTTTT
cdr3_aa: CASSQDPGTGSEKLFF

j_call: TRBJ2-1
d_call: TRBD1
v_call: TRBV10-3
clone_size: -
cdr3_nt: TGTGCCATCAGTGAGCCCGGACAGGGACCGTCCTACAATGAGCAGTTCTTC
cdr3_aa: CAISEPGQGPSYNEQFF

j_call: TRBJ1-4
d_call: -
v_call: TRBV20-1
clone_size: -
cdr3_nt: TGCAGTGCTAGAGTGGGCCATCGGCTGTTTTTT
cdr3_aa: CSARVGHRLFF

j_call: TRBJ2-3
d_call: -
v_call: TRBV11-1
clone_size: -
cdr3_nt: TGTGCCAGCAGCTTCATTCCCGAGGGCCGCTCACGCACAGATACGCAGTATTTT
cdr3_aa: CASSFIPEGRSRTDTQYF

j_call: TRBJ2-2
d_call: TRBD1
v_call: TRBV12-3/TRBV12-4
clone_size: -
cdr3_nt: TGTGCCAGCAGTCAAGACAGGGGGAGTTCCGGGGAGCTGTTTTTT
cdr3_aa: CASSQDRGSSGELFF

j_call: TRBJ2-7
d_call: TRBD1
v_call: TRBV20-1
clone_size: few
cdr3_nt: TGCAGTGCCCGGACAGGGGATAGCTCCTACGAGCAGTACTTC
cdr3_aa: CSARTGDSSYEQYF

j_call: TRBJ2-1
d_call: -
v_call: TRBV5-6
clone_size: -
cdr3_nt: TGTGCCAGCAGCCACTCTCAGAGCTCCTACAATGAGCAGTTCTTC
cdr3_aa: CASSHSQSSYNEQFF

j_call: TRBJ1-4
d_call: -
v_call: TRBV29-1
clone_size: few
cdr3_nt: TGCAGCGTTGAAGAAAAAGGTGGAGGAAAACTGTTTTTT
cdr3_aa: CSVEEKGGGKLFF

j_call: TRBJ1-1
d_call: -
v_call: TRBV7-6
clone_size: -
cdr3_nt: TGTGCCAGCAGCTTAGAACCGGGGGGAACTGAAGCTTTCTTT
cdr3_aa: CASSLEPGGTEAFF

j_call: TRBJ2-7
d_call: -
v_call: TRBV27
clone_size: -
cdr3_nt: TGTGCCAGCCGTCAGGGGTCGACGTTCTACGAGCAGTACTTC
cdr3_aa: CASRQGSTFYEQYF

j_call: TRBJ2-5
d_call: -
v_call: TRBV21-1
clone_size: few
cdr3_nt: TGTGCCAGCAGGGGGCGGGAAGAGACCCAGTACTTC
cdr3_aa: CASRGREETQYF

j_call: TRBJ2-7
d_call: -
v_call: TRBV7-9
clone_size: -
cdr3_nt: TGTGCCAGCAGTCGCACAAGGGAAGTATACGAGCAGTACTTC
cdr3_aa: CASSRTREVYEQYF

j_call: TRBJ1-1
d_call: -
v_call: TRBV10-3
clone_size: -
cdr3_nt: TGTGCCATCAGTGATCGTGCAGAGAACACTGAAGCTTTCTTT
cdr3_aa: CAISDRAENTEAFF

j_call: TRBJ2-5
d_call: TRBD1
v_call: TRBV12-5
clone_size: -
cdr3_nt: TGTGCTAGTGGCATCAGGGGGGACAGGTCCCTTGGGGAGCAGTACTTC
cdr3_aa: CASGIRGDRSLGEQYF

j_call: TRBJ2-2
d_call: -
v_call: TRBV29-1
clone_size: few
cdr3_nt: TGCAGCGTTGAGGGCTATACGCCGGGCACCGGGGAGCTGTTTTTT
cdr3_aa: CSVEGYTPGTGELFF

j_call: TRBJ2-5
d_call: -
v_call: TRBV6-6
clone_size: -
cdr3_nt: TGTGCCAGCACCCCTCTGGGGGCAAGTGAGACCCAGTACTTC
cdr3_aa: CASTPLGASETQYF

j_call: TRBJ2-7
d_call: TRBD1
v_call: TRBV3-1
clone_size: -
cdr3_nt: TGTGCCAGCAGCCAAGATGCCGGGACAGGGGGCGAGCAGTACTTC
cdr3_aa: CASSQDAGTGGEQYF

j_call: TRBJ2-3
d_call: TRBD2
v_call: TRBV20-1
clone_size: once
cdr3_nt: TGCAGTGCTAGGGATCGGGGGGGCCCCAGGGGAGATACGCGGTATTTT
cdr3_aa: CSARDRGGPRGDTRYF

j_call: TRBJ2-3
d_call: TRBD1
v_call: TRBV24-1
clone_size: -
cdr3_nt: TGTGCCACCAGGGACAGGGGTTCAGATACGCAGTATTTT
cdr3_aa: CATRDRGSDTQYF

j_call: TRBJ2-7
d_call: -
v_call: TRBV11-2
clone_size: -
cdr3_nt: TGTGCCAGCAGCCGCCCAAAATCACCGGGACAAAGAATTTACGAGCAGTACTTC
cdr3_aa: CASSRPKSPGQRIYEQYF

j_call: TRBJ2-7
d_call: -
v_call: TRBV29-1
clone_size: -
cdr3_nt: TGCAGCGTTGTAGACAGGGAGGGGCCCTACGAGCAGTACTTC
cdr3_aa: CSVVDREGPYEQYF

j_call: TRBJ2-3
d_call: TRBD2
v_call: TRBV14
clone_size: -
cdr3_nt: TGTGCCAGCAGCCAAGATCAGGGACTAGCGGAAGTCACAGATACGCAGTATTTT
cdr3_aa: CASSQDQGLAEVTDTQYF

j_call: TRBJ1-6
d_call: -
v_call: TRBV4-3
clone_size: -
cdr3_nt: TGCGCCAGCAGCCAATACGGGGGATCGAATTCACCCCTCCACTTT
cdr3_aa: CASSQYGGSNSPLHF

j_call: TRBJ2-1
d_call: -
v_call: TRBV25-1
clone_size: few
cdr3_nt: TGTGCCAGCAGCCGGGGGGCCGAGCAGTTCTTC
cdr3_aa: CASSRGAEQFF

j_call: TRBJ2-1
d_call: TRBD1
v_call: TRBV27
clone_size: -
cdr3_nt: TGTGCCAGCAAGGGACAGCATAACAATGAGCAGTTCTTC
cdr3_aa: CASKGQHNNEQFF

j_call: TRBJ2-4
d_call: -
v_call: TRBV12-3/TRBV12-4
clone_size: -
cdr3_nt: TGTGCCAGCAGCCAAACAGGGTTTGGCATTCAGTACTTC
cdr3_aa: CASSQTGFGIQYF

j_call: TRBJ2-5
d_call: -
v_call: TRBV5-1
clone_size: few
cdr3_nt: TGCGCCAGCAGCTTAGGTAGGGACCAAGAGACCCAGTACTTC
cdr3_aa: CASSLGRDQETQYF

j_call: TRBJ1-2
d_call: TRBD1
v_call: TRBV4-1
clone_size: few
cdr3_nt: TGCGCCAGCAGCCAAGTACAGGGACAGAAGGATTTTGGCTACACCTTC
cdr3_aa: CASSQVQGQKDFGYTF

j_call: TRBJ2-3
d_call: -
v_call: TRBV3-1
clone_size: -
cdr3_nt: TGTGCCAGCATTCCAAGGTGGGGTCTCACAGATACGCAGTATTTT
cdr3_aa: CASIPRWGLTDTQYF

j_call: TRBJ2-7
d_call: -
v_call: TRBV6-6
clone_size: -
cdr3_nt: TGTGCCAGCATTAACGCGCCGCAGGGTGGCTACGAGCAGTACTTC
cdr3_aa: CASINAPQGGYEQYF

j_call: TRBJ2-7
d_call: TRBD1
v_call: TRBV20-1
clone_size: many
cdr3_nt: TGCAGTGCTAAAGACAGGGGTTACGAGCAGTACTTC
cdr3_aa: CSAKDRGYEQYF

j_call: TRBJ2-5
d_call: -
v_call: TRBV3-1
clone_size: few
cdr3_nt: TGTGCCAGCAGCCAAGACTCCCAGGGACGCGGAGAGACCCAGTACTTC
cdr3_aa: CASSQDSQGRGETQYF